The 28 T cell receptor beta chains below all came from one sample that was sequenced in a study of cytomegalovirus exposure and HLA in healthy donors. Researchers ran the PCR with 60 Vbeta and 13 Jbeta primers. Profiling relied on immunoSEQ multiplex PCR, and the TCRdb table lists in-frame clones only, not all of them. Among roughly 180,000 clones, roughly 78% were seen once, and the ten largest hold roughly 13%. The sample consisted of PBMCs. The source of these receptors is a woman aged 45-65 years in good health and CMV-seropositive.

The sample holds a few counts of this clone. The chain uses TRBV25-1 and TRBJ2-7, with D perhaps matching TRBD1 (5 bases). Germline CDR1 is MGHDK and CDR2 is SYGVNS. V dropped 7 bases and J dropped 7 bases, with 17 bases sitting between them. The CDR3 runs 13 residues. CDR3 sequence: CASTRDPQGEQYF. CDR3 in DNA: TGTGCCAGCACCAGAGACCCCCAGGGAGAGCAGTACTTC.

In nucleotides, the CDR3 is TGTGCCAGCCCGATCGTCAGGGCGGACTATGGCTACACCTTC. This encodes CASPIVRADYGYTF. This chain links TRBV2 with TRBJ1-2; possibly TRBD1 for D (5 bases). This CDR3 is built from 14 residues. Germline V CDR1 and CDR2: SNHLY, FYNNEI. V was shortened by 8 bases and J by 3 bases, with 16 bases between the two germline ends.

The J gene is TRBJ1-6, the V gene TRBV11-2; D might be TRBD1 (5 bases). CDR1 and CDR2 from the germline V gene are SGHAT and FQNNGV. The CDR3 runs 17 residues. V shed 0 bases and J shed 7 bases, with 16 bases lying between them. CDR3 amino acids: CASSLDSWGVKNSPLHF. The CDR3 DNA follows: TGTGCCAGCAGCTTAGACTCGTGGGGGGTGAAGAATTCACCCCTCCACTTT.

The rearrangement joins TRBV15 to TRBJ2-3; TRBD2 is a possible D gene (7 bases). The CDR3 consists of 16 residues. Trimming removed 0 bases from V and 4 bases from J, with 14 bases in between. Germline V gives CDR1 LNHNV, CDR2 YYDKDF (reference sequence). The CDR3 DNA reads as TGTGCCACCAGCAGAGATTACGGGGGGCCCCCAGATACGCAGTATTTT. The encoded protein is CATSRDYGGPPDTQYF.

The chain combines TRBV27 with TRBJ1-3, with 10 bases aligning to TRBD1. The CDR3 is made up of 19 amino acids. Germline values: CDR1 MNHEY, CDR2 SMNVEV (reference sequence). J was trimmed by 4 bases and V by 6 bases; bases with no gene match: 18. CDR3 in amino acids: CASSFTFPRGTGVGNTIYF. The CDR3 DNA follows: TGTGCCAGCAGCTTCACTTTCCCGCGAGGGACAGGGGTCGGAAACACCATATATTTT.

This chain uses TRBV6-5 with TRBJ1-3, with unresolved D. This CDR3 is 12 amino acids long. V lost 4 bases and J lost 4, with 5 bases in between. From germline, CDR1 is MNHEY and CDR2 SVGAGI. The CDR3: CASSSQGNTIYF. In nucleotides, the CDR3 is TGTGCCAGCAGTTCCCAGGGAAACACCATATATTTT.

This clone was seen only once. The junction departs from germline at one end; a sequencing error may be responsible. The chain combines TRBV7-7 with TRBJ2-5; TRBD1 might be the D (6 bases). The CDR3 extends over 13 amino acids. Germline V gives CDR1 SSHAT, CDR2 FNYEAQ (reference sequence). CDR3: CASSQAGVETQYF. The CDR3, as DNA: TGTGCTAGCAGCCAGGCAGGGGTAGAGACCCAGTACTTC.

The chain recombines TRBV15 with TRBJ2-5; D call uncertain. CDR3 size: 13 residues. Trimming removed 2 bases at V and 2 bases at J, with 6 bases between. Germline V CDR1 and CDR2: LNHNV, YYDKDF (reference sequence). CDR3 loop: CATSRSTQETQYF. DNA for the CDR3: TGTGCCACCAGCAGAAGCACTCAAGAGACCCAGTACTTC. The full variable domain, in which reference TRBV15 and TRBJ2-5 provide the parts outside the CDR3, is DAMVIQNPRYQVTQFGKPVTLSCSQTLNHNVMYWYQQKSSQAPKLLFHYYDKDFNNEADTPDNFQSRRPNTSFCFLDIRSPGLGDTAMYLCATSRSTQETQYFGPGTRLLVL.

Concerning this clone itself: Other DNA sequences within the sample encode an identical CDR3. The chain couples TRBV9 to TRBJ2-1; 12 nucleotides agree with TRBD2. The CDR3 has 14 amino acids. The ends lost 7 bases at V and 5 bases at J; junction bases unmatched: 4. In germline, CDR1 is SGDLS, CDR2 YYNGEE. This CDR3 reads CASSRLAGDNEQFF. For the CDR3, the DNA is TGTGCCAGCTCAAGACTAGCGGGGGACAATGAGCAGTTCTTC. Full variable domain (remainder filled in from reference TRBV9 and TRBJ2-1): DSGVTQTPKHLITATGQRVTLRCSPRSGDLSVYWYQQSLDQGLQFLIQYYNGEERAKGNILERFSAQQFPDLHSELNLSSLELGDSALYFCASSRLAGDNEQFFGPGTRLTVL.

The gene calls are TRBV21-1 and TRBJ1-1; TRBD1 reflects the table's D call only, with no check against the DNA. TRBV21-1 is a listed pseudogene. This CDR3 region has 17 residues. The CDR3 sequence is CASSKAYRGRGSTEAFF. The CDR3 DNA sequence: TGTGCCAGCAGCAAAGCCTACAGGGGCCGTGGATCCACTGAAGCTTTCTTT.

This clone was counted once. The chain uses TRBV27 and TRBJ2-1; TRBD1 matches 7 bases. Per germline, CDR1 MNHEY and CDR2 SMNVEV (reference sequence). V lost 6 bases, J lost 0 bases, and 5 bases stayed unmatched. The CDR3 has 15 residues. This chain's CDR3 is CASSTGTASYNEQFF. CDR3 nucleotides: TGTGCCAGCAGCACCGGGACAGCCTCCTACAATGAGCAGTTCTTC.

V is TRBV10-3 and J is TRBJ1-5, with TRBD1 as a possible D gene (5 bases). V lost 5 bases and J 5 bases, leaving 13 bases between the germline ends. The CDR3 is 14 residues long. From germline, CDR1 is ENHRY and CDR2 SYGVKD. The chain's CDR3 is CAISLGGLDQPQHF. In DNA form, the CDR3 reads TGTGCCATCAGTCTCGGGGGATTGGATCAGCCCCAGCATTTT.

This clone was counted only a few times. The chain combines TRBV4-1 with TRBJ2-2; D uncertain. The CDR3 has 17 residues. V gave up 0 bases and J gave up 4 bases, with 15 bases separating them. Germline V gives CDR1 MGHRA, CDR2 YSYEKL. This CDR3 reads CASSQDNRLATTGELFF. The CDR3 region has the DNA TGCGCCAGCAGCCAAGATAATCGCTTGGCAACCACCGGGGAGCTGTTTTTT.

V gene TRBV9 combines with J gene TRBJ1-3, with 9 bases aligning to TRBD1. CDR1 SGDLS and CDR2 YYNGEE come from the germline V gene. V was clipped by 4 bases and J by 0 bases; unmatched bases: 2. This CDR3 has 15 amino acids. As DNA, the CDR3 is TGTGCCAGCAGCAAGGGACAGGGCTCTGGAAACACCATATATTTT. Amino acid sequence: CASSKGQGSGNTIYF.

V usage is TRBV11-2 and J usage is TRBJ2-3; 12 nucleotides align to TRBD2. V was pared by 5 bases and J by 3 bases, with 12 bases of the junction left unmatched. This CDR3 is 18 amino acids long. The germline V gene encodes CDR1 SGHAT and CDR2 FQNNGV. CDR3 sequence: CASSKPLAGGLGTDTQYF. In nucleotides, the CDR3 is TGTGCCAGCAGCAAACCTCTAGCGGGGGGGCTAGGGACAGATACGCAGTATTTT.

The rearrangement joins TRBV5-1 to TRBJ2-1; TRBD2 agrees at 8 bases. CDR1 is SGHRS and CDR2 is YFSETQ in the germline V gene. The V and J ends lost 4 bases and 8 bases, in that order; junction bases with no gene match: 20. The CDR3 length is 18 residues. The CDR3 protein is CASSLQGSGTPRLDEQFF. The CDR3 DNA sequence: TGCGCCAGCAGCCTTCAAGGTAGCGGGACACCGCGGCTGGATGAGCAGTTCTTC.

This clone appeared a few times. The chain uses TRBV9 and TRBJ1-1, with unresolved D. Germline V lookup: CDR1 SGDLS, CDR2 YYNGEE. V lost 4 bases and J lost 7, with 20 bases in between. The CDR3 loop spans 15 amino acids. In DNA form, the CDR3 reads TGTGCCAGCAGCCTCGGCAGGACGGCGGGGAGTGAAGCTTTCTTT. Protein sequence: CASSLGRTAGSEAFF.

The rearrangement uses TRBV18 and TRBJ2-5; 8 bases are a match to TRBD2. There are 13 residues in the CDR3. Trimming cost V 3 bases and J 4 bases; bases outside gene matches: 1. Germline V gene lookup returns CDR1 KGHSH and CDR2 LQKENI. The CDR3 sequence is CASSPGLVETQYF. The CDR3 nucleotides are TGTGCCAGCTCACCGGGACTAGTAGAGACCCAGTACTTC.

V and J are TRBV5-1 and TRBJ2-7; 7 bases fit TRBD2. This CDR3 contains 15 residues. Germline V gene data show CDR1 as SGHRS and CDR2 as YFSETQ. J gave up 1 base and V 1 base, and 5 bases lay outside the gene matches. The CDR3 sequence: CASSLLPSGSYEQYF. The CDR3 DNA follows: TGCGCCAGCAGCTTGTTGCCTAGCGGTTCCTACGAGCAGTACTTC.

The CDR3 is CASSYGLAGGTGELFF. The CDR3 nucleotides read TGTGCCAGCAGCTACGGACTAGCGGGGGGCACCGGGGAGCTGTTTTTT. The J gene is TRBJ2-2, the V gene TRBV11-3, with TRBD2 matching over 14 bases. V was pared by 4 bases and J by 4 bases, with 2 bases of the junction left unmatched. There are 16 residues in the CDR3. Germline V lookup: CDR1 SGHNT, CDR2 YENEEA.

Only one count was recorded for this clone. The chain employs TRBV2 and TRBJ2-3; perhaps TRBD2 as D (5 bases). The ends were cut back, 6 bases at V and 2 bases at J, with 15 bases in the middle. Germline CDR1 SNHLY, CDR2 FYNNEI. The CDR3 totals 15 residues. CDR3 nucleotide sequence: TGTGCCAGCAGCCGGACTGGAATTACCACAGATACGCAGTATTTT. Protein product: CASSRTGITTDTQYF.

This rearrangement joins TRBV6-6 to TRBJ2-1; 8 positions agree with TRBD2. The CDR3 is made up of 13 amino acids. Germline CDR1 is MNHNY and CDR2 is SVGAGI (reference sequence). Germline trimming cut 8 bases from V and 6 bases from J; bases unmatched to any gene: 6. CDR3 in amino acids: CASVVSGGNEQFF. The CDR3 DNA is TGTGCCAGCGTAGTAAGCGGGGGCAATGAGCAGTTCTTC.

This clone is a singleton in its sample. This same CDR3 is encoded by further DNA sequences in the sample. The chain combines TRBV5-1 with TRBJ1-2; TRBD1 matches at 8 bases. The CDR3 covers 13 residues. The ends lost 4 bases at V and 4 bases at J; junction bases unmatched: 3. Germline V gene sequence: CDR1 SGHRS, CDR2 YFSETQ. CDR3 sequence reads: CASSQGQGYGYTF. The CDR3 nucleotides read TGCGCCAGCAGCCAAGGACAGGGCTATGGCTACACCTTC.

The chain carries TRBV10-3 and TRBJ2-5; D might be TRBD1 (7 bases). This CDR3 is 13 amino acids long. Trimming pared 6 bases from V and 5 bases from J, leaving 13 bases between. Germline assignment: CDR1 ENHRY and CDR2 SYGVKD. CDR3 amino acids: CAIRMQGGETQYF. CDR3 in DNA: TGTGCCATCAGGATGCAGGGGGGTGAGACCCAGTACTTC.

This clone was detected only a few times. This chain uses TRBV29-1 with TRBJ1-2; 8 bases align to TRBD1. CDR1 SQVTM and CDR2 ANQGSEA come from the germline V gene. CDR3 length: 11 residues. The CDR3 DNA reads TGCGGCTATCTGACAGGGGACGGCTACACCTTC. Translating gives CGYLTGDGYTF.

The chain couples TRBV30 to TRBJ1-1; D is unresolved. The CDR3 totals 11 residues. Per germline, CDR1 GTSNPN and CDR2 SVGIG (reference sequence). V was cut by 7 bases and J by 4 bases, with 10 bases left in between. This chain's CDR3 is CAFRKVTEAFF. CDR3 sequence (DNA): TGTGCCTTCAGGAAGGTCACTGAAGCTTTCTTT.

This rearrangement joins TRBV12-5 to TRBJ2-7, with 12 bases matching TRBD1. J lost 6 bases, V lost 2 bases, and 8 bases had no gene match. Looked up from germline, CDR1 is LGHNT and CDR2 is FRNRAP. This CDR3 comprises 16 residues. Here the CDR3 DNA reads TGTGCTAGTGGTTTGACCCCAGGGGACAGGGGGCGCGAGCAGTACTTC. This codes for CASGLTPGDRGREQYF.

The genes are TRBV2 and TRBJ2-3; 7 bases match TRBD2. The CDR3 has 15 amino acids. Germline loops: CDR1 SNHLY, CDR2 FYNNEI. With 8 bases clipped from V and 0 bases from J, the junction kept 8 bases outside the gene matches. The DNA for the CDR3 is TGTGCCAGCGGGGGGGAGGGGCGGAGCACAGATACGCAGTATTTT. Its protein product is CASGGEGRSTDTQYF.